Shown below are 32 T cell receptor beta chains from a single sample sequenced in a study of blood T cells in healthy people across ages. With a J-beta primer mix and a sample-barcoded 5' primer, a second PCR ran about 6 to 11 cycles. TCRdb passed the 5' RACE reads through MiXCR, listing each CDR3 protein once. Of about 800,000 distinct CDR3 sequences listed, 58% are singletons. The sequenced material came from blood. All receptors come from a man aged 30 to 39 in good health.

The chain links TRBV20-1 to TRBJ2-1; D is perhaps TRBD1 or TRBD2 (5 bases each). Germline V gene data show CDR1 as DFQATT and CDR2 as SNEGSKA (reference sequence). The CDR3 length is 14 residues. The V end lost 3 bases, the J end lost 2 bases, and 11 bases lay between the germline ends. CDR3 in DNA: TGCAGTGCTAGTAGGGACGGACCCTACAATGAGCAGTTCTTC. Amino acid sequence: CSASRDGPYNEQFF.

This clonotype was counted between two and nine times. V usage is TRBV20-1 and J usage is TRBJ2-5, with 8 positions matching TRBD2. The end of the DNA fits TRBJ2-7 better, so the J call may be wrong. The germline V gene encodes CDR1 DFQATT and CDR2 SNEGSKA (reference sequence). The CDR3 extends over 12 amino acids. The DNA for the CDR3 is TGCAGTGCTTCGAGCGGGGGCTACGAGCAGTACTTC. Translation gives CSASSGGYEQYF.

J is TRBJ2-3 and V is TRBV11-1, with D perhaps TRBD1 or TRBD2 (6 bases each). Trimming removed 3 bases from V and 6 bases from J, with 19 bases in between. The CDR3 contains 16 residues. Germline V gene lookup returns CDR1 SGHAT and CDR2 FQDESV (reference sequence). The CDR3 region is CASSLRPGALGDTQYF. CDR3 in DNA: TGTGCCAGCAGCTTGAGACCGGGGGCCCTGGGGGATACGCAGTATTTT.

This chain connects TRBV7-2 to TRBJ2-5; perhaps TRBD1 as D (5 bases). Deletions cut 4 bases from V and 5 bases from J, with 20 bases between. Germline V gene sequence: CDR1 SGHTA, CDR2 FQGNSA. The length of the CDR3 is 16 residues. CDR3 coding DNA: TGTGCCAGCAGCTCGATTGGGTGGGGCTCCTATGAGACCCAGTACTTC. Protein sequence: CASSSIGWGSYETQYF. The full variable domain, with the rest looked up from reference TRBV7-2 and TRBJ2-5, is GAGVSQSPSNKVTEKGKDVELRCDPISGHTALYWYRQSLGQGLEFLIYFQGNSAPDKSGLPSDRFSAERTGGSVSTLTIQRTQQEDSAVYLCASSSIGWGSYETQYFGPGTRLLVL.

The chain joins TRBV3-1 to TRBJ2-2; unclear D gene. The germline CDR1 and CDR2 sequences are LGHDT and YNNKEL (reference sequence). V was pared by 1 base and J by 4 bases, with 7 bases between. The CDR3 is made up of 14 amino acids. The CDR3 DNA reads as TGTGCCAGCAGCCAAGGGGGTCTCACCGGGGAGCTGTTTTTT. It translates to CASSQGGLTGELFF.

At least ten counts were recorded for this clonotype. DNA for the CDR3: TGCAGCGTAGAGGACAGGTTCTACAATGAGCAGTTCTTC. Protein sequence: CSVEDRFYNEQFF. The chain combines TRBV29-1 with TRBJ2-1; 7 bases align to TRBD1. Trimming took 6 bases from V and 3 from J; bases not matched to a gene: 5. This CDR3 contains 13 residues. The germline CDR1 and CDR2 sequences are SQVTM and ANQGSEA.

This clonotype was detected a few times. The chain couples TRBV29-1 to TRBJ2-4; D remains unclear. The V end lost 4 bases, the J end lost 0 bases, and 10 bases lay between the germline ends. The length of the CDR3 is 14 residues. Per the germline V gene, CDR1 is SQVTM and CDR2 is ANQGSEA. The CDR3 DNA reads as TGCAGCGTTGCAAGGTATACAGCCAAAAACATTCAGTACTTC. It translates to CSVARYTAKNIQYF.

The genes are TRBV6-2 or TRBV6-3 and TRBJ1-2; possible D gene TRBD1, 5 bases. Trimming cost V 5 bases and J 4 bases, with 17 bases left between them. The germline CDR1 and CDR2 sequences are MNHEY and SVGEGT. CDR3 size: 15 residues. In DNA form, the CDR3 reads TGTGCCAGCAGTCAAGCCGGGACGGGACTCTATGGCTACACCTTC. Residues: CASSQAGTGLYGYTF.

V and J are TRBV6-5 and TRBJ1-2; D is unresolved. The CDR3 contains 14 residues. From germline, CDR1 is MNHEY and CDR2 SVGAGI. Trimming shortened V by 0 bases and J by 6 bases, and 11 bases separated the two germline ends. The CDR3 DNA sequence: TGTGCCAGCAGTTACTCGATATCGGGAAATGGCTACACCTTC. Translation gives CASSYSISGNGYTF.

CDR3 nucleotides: TGTGCCAGCAGCGTAAGACCGGGAGGTGGCACAGATACGCAGTATTTT. Residues: CASSVRPGGGTDTQYF. V usage is TRBV9 and J usage is TRBJ2-3; 7 nucleotides line up with TRBD2. With 1 base clipped from V and 1 base from J, the junction kept 6 bases outside the gene matches. The CDR3 covers 16 residues. The germline CDR1 and CDR2 sequences are SGDLS and YYNGEE.

A few counts support this clonotype. Here the CDR3 DNA reads TGTGCCAGCAGCTTAGTCAGTAGCGGAGACCTAGATACGCAGTATTTT. Protein sequence: CASSLVSSGDLDTQYF. This sequence joins TRBV7-2 and TRBJ2-3, with D tentatively TRBD2 (6 bases). Germline-derived CDR1 and CDR2 are SGHTA and FQGNSA. The CDR3 runs 16 residues. V dropped 1 base and J dropped 5 bases, with 16 bases sitting between them.

The CDR3: CASSQGPDSYGYTF. CDR3 coding DNA: TGTGCCAGCAGCCAAGGACCGGATTCGTATGGCTACACCTTC. The chain recombines TRBV3-1 with TRBJ1-2; D ambiguous. Between the trimmed V and J ends, which lost 1 base and 5 bases, there was a span of 11 bases. CDR1 and CDR2 (germline): LGHDT, YNNKEL (reference sequence). The CDR3 contains 14 residues.

This clonotype was counted a single time. One junction end does not reproduce the germline sequence, and a read error may be involved. This chain uses TRBV29-1 with TRBJ2-3; unclear D gene. The CDR3 runs 12 residues. Germline lookup yields CDR1 SQVTM and CDR2 ANQGSEA. CDR3 nucleotides: TGCAGCGTTAAAGATCAAAGAGATACGCAGTATTTT. Translating it yields CSVKDQRDTQYF.

This rearrangement joins TRBV20-1 to TRBJ2-7; D may correspond to TRBD1 or TRBD2 (5 bases each). V was pared by 6 bases and J by 3 bases, with 18 bases between. The CDR3 consists of 14 residues. Germline values: CDR1 DFQATT, CDR2 SNEGSKA (reference sequence). As DNA, the CDR3 is TGCAGTGCCCGGGCGGGTCAGGGTTTCTACGAGCAGTACTTC. Its protein product is CSARAGQGFYEQYF.

The V and J genes are TRBV6-1 and TRBJ2-5; TRBD1 aligns across 9 bases. Germline-derived CDR1 and CDR2 are MNHNS and SASEGT. The CDR3 totals 14 residues. Trimming cost V 4 bases and J 4 bases; bases outside gene matches: 4. CDR3 loop: CASSVAGQGETQYF. The CDR3 DNA reads as TGTGCCAGCAGTGTCGCGGGACAGGGAGAGACCCAGTACTTC.

The chain couples TRBV3-1 to TRBJ1-2; D call uncertain. Germline values: CDR1 LGHDT, CDR2 YNNKEL (reference sequence). The CDR3 length is 13 residues. V lost 1 base and J lost 8, with 11 bases in between. The DNA for the CDR3 is TGTGCCAGCAGCCAAGGGGCCGACTTGGGCTACACCTTC. It translates to CASSQGADLGYTF.

The V call is TRBV20-1, the J call TRBJ2-1; no clear D. V lost 5 bases, J lost 9 bases, and 11 bases lay in between. Germline CDR1 DFQATT, CDR2 SNEGSKA (reference sequence). The CDR3 is 11 amino acids. In DNA form, the CDR3 reads TGCAGTGCTCCCCAAGAGGTTGAGCAGTTCTTC. It codes for CSAPQEVEQFF.

This clonotype was seen repeatedly, ten times or more. J is TRBJ2-3 and V is TRBV29-1; TRBD1 matches at 7 bases. Unmatched junction bases numbered 11, after V lost 0 bases and J lost 8 bases. This CDR3 is 15 amino acids long. The germline CDR1 and CDR2 sequences are SQVTM and ANQGSEA. In DNA, the CDR3 is TGCAGCGTTGAAGATCTCAACCCAACAGGGGCTACGCAGTATTTT. Translated: CSVEDLNPTGATQYF.

This clonotype has a single count. The J gene is TRBJ2-3, the V gene TRBV21-1; the listed D gene, TRBD2, was not tested against the DNA. TRBV21-1 counts as a pseudogene. CDR3 size: 19 residues. CDR3 bases: TGTGCCAGCAGCACGAGGGGGCTAGCGGGAAAGCTGGACACAGATACGCAGTATTTT. Encoded protein: CASSTRGLAGKLDTDTQYF.

The CDR3 region has the DNA TGTGCCAGCAGCAGTAGGGACTACAATGAGCAGTTCTTC. It translates to CASSSRDYNEQFF. The genes are TRBV7-8 and TRBJ2-1, with D uncertain. V lost 5 bases and J 3 bases, leaving 8 bases between the germline ends. The CDR3 extends over 13 amino acids. Germline CDR1 is SGHVS and CDR2 is FQNEAQ.

The chain links TRBV20-1 to TRBJ2-7; no firm D call. Gene TRBJ2-5 matches the end of the DNA better, so the J call may be wrong. The CDR3 has 14 amino acids. The germline CDR1 and CDR2 sequences are DFQATT and SNEGSKA (reference sequence). CDR3 nucleotide sequence: TGCAGTGCTAGAGATCCTAATATGGAGGAGACCCAGTACTTC. Encoded protein: CSARDPNMEETQYF.

The rearrangement joins TRBV10-3 to TRBJ2-1, with D tentatively TRBD2 (6 bases). From germline, CDR1 is ENHRY and CDR2 SYGVKD. Deletions cut 7 bases from V and 7 bases from J, with 11 bases between. The CDR3 is 12 amino acids. The CDR3 here is CAINDSGNEQFF. The CDR3 bases are TGTGCCATCAACGATAGCGGAAATGAGCAGTTCTTC.

The chain combines TRBV5-1 with TRBJ2-3; D may be TRBD1 (6 bases). The CDR3 is 15 amino acids. Trimming stripped 3 bases from V and 7 bases from J, with 18 bases between. Germline V gene lookup returns CDR1 SGHRS and CDR2 YFSETQ. This CDR3 reads CASSSTGRLGNTQYF. In DNA form, the CDR3 reads TGCGCCAGCAGCTCGACAGGCCGGCTAGGCAATACGCAGTATTTT.

This clonotype was counted at least ten times. J is TRBJ2-7 and V is TRBV27; 7 bases are shared with TRBD1. Germline V gene data show CDR1 as MNHEY and CDR2 as SMNVEV (reference sequence). The CDR3 has 14 residues. With V trimmed by 6 bases and J by 1 base, 6 bases remained unmatched. The chain's CDR3 is CASSDRERSYEQYF. The CDR3 coding sequence is TGTGCCAGCAGCGACAGGGAACGGTCCTACGAGCAGTACTTC.

This chain links TRBV7-7 with TRBJ2-1, with D possibly matching TRBD2 (5 bases). CDR3 length equals 14 residues. Germline values: CDR1 SSHAT, CDR2 FNYEAQ (reference sequence). V dropped 2 bases and J dropped 8 bases, with 13 bases sitting between them. This CDR3 reads CASSLFDRGHEQFF. The CDR3 DNA follows: TGTGCCAGCAGCTTATTCGATCGGGGTCATGAGCAGTTCTTC.

The V gene is TRBV5-1, the J gene TRBJ1-2, with TRBD1 as a possible D gene (5 bases). The CDR3 extends over 14 amino acids. Germline V gene sequence: CDR1 SGHRS, CDR2 YFSETQ. V lost 5 bases to trimming and J lost 3 bases, with 14 bases between them. The CDR3 here is CASRPRRGDYGYTF. The CDR3 DNA is TGCGCCAGCAGGCCTCGACGGGGGGACTATGGCTACACCTTC.

The V gene is TRBV6-5, the J gene TRBJ2-5; D is unclear. The germline V gene has CDR1 MNHEY and CDR2 SVGAGI. The CDR3 loop spans 14 amino acids. V was clipped by 6 bases and J by 5 bases, with 16 bases between them. CDR3 bases: TGTGCCAGCAGGCTCGAACGTTCCGGGGAGACCCAGTACTTC. It specifies CASRLERSGETQYF.

The chain recombines TRBV6-8 with TRBJ2-5, with 8 bases lining up with TRBD2. The CDR3 extends over 14 amino acids. The germline CDR1 and CDR2 sequences are MNHGY and SAAAGT. DNA for the CDR3: TGTGCAACTCACCGGCTAGCGGGCCAAGAGACCCAGTACTTC. Amino acids: CATHRLAGQETQYF.

This sequence joins TRBV3-1 and TRBJ1-2; the match to TRBD1 covers 10 bases. Trimming took 3 bases from V and 4 from J; bases not matched to a gene: 5. The CDR3 contains 15 residues. Per the germline V gene, CDR1 is LGHDT and CDR2 is YNNKEL (reference sequence). The CDR3 region has the DNA TGTGCCAGCAGCCAGCCGGGACAGGGGATCTATGGCTACACCTTC. Translating gives CASSQPGQGIYGYTF.

This clonotype showed up just a few times. This chain connects TRBV29-1 to TRBJ2-7; 9 positions agree with TRBD2. The CDR3 covers 14 residues. CDR1 is SQVTM, CDR2 ANQGSEA, per germline. With V trimmed by 7 bases and J by 2 bases, 9 bases remained unmatched. CDR3 nucleotide sequence: TGCAGCGCCCTGGGGGGCGGGAGGGCCTACGAGCAGTACTTC. Protein product: CSALGGGRAYEQYF.

This clonotype appeared a single time. V gene TRBV5-1 combines with J gene TRBJ2-1; 8 bases are a match to TRBD2. Germline V gives CDR1 SGHRS, CDR2 YFSETQ. The J segment lost 5 bases and the V segment lost 5 bases, leaving 6 bases of the junction unmatched. There are 14 residues in the CDR3. This CDR3 reads CASRVSGGHNEQFF. Here the CDR3 DNA reads TGCGCCAGCAGGGTGAGCGGGGGCCACAATGAGCAGTTCTTC.

The chain links TRBV4-2 to TRBJ2-3; TRBD1 matches 8 bases. The CDR3 runs 15 residues. V gave up 0 bases and J gave up 6 bases; unmatched junction bases: 5. Germline V gene lookup returns CDR1 LGHNA and CDR2 YNFKEQ. This CDR3 reads CASSQEDREWDTQYF. DNA of the CDR3: TGTGCCAGCAGCCAAGAGGACAGGGAATGGGATACGCAGTATTTT.